This note documents a single T cell receptor (beta chain) sequence. This clonotype showed up just a few times. Its antigen is not yet known. A junction end diverges from the germline sequence, so it may reflect a read error. The treatment or condition label, read with the paper, signifies: in vitro stimulation with specific CMV peptide epitopes to enrich CMV-specific T cells. TCRdb lists the instrument as Illumina HiSeq 1500. The public sequencing data were trimmed at Q25 with fastp and processed into clonotypes with MiXCR by TCRdb, which kept only in-frame beta chains. Each CDR3 protein gets just one entry, which takes the most common genes and DNA from the rows behind it. The sample table records some 920,000 distinct CDR3 sequences; roughly 31% of these occur just once. In total, the top ten clones hold over 13% of the sample. The sample is drawn from a study of T cell repertoires in cytomegalovirus infection (dated by TCRdb to about 2019). The study in broad terms: Peptide stimulations targeted recently identified HLA-C-restricted CMV epitopes, whose presentation resists viral immunomodulation, together with well-studied HLA-B-restricted epitopes. Because public TCR beta signatures pointed to carriage of CMV infection together with the matching HLA type, the HLA type of each donor mattered for the analysis. General findings and caveats noted by the study authors: In both this cohort and an independent roughly 350-donor cohort, the cumulative frequency of public TCR beta family members distinguished carriers of CMV infection plus the relevant HLA type. The ex vivo response was dominated by HLA-C-restricted CMV-specific TCR beta clonotypes, and the single most frequent clonotype in two of eight donors was supplied by these HLA-C-restricted clonotypes.

The CDR3 runs 15 residues from the cysteine to the phenylalanine. The CDR3 DNA has 45 bases and is translated from base 1. According to the germline V gene (reference sequence), CDR1 reads LNHNV and CDR2 reads YYDKDF. The V and J genes are TRBV15 and TRBJ1-5; TRBD1 fits 7 bases in the junction. The sequencing here drew on cultured CD8+ T cells from PBMCs, taken from culture after CMV antigen stimulation. The sequence was obtained from a human donor in good health (CMV status not recorded). Some clones in this sample may be carry-over from other donors' samples. The CDR3 corresponds to CATSRDRAGNQPQHF. In nucleotide form, the sequence is TGTGCCACCAGCCGAGACAGGGCCGGCAATCAGCCCCAGCATTTT. Outside the CDR3, residues come from the reference TRBV15 and TRBJ1-5 proteins, so the full variable domain is: DAMVIQNPRYQVTQFGKPVTLSCSQTLNHNVMYWYQQKSSQAPKLLFHYYDKDFNNEADTPDNFQSRRPNTSFCFLDIRSPGLGDTAMYLCATSRDRAGNQPQHFGDGTRLSIL.